The following is a T cell receptor beta chain sequence with its context. Assay: immunoSEQ multiplex PCR; the TCRdb copy retains only in-frame clones and omits some. The sample yields roughly 100,000 clones, 80% to 90% seen once. The sample originates from a study of OX40 agonist ivuxolimab in advanced cancers. V gave up 1 base and J gave up 2 bases; unmatched junction bases: 14. This CDR3 spans 19 amino acids. Germline V gene data show CDR1 as SGHAT and CDR2 as FQNNGV. Sequencing used CD4+ or CD8+ T cells sorted from blood, obtained in a trial of the OX40 agonist ivuxolimab. This sequence originates from an adult with an advanced solid tumor such as melanoma, head and neck, liver or kidney cancer. The V gene is TRBV11-2, the J gene TRBJ2-1; 7 bases agree with TRBD2. The CDR3 protein is CASSLGVAGLPRAYNEQFF. CDR3 nucleotide sequence: TGTGCCAGCAGCTTAGGGGTAGCGGGTCTTCCCAGGGCCTACAATGAGCAGTTCTTC.